The next 14 T cell receptor beta chains were all read from a single sample in a study of T cell changes during pregnancy in multiple sclerosis. Profiling relied on immunoSEQ multiplex PCR, and the TCRdb table lists in-frame clones only, not all of them. The sample includes about 50,000 clones, around nine tenths of them seen just once. Sequencing was performed on CD4+ T cells from peripheral blood mononuclear cells, taken after pregnancy. The receptors were sampled from a female donor in good health, enrolled as a control in a pregnancy study.

V gene TRBV27 combines with J gene TRBJ1-1; unclear D gene. Germline CDR1 reads MNHEY; CDR2 reads SMNVEV (reference sequence). This CDR3 region has 13 residues. The germline V and J ends were trimmed by 3 bases and 0 bases, with 5 bases remaining between them. This CDR3 reads CASSFEVNTEAFF. CDR3 DNA: TGTGCCAGCAGTTTCGAGGTGAACACTGAAGCTTTCTTT.

CDR3 coding DNA: TGTGCCAGCAGCCAAATGGGAGAAGGAGGAGTATATGGCTACACCTTC. It translates to CASSQMGEGGVYGYTF. This sequence joins TRBV14 and TRBJ1-2; the D is unclear. The germline gives CDR1 SGHDN, CDR2 FVKESK. V lost 2 bases, J lost 5 bases, and 18 bases lay in between. The CDR3 contains 16 residues.

The rearrangement links TRBV11-2 to TRBJ2-1, with TRBD1 identical over 7 bases. V lost 0 bases to trimming and J lost 4 bases; unmatched junction nucleotides: 9. Germline V gives CDR1 SGHAT, CDR2 FQNNGV. The CDR3 loop spans 17 amino acids. The CDR3 loop reads CASSLEGRRGLYNEQFF. CDR3 nucleotide sequence: TGTGCCAGCAGCTTAGAGGGTCGCAGGGGGTTATACAATGAGCAGTTCTTC.

The rearrangement links TRBV30 to TRBJ2-1, with 7 bases fitting TRBD2. The CDR3 contains 15 residues. The germline V gene encodes CDR1 GTSNPN and CDR2 SVGIG (reference sequence). V trimming: 3 bases; J trimming: 0 bases; junction bases outside the gene matches: 5. The CDR3 protein is CAWRQASGSYNEQFF. The CDR3, as DNA: TGTGCCTGGAGGCAAGCTAGCGGCTCCTACAATGAGCAGTTCTTC.

This clone was observed a single time. This sequence joins TRBV4-1 and TRBJ1-2, with 7 bases fitting TRBD1. V was pared by 1 base and J by 4 bases, with 6 bases of the junction left unmatched. CDR1 and CDR2 from the germline V gene are MGHRA and YSYEKL. This CDR3 contains 15 residues. This CDR3 is CASSQGGQTTYGYTF. CDR3 DNA sequence: TGCGCCAGCAGCCAAGGGGGACAGACTACCTATGGCTACACCTTC.

This clone is a singleton in its sample. The CDR3, as DNA: TGTGCCAGCAGCCAAAGCCGGGACAGAGATTTGAAACGGCAGTCCAACAATGAGCAGTTCTTC. It yields the protein CASSQSRDRDLKRQSNNEQFF. The chain combines TRBV4-2 with TRBJ2-1, with TRBD1 identical over 7 bases. Germline trimming cut 2 bases from V and 5 bases from J; bases unmatched to any gene: 24. CDR3 length: 21 residues. The germline gives CDR1 LGHNA, CDR2 YNFKEQ.

V usage is TRBV5-1 and J usage is TRBJ2-7; 8 nucleotides agree with TRBD2. The V segment lost 4 bases and the J segment 5 bases; nucleotides outside the gene matches: 8. Per the germline V gene, CDR1 is SGHRS and CDR2 is YFSETQ. The CDR3 has 14 residues. CDR3 nucleotide sequence: TGCGCCAGCAGCCCGGGACTAGTTTCCGACGAGCAGTACTTC. Its protein is CASSPGLVSDEQYF.

The chain couples TRBV27 to TRBJ2-2, with 8 bases fitting TRBD2. Germline-derived CDR1 and CDR2 are MNHEY and SMNVEV (reference sequence). The junction had 7 bases not matched to a gene; V was cut back by 6 bases and J by 4 bases. CDR3 size: 15 residues. CDR3 region: CASRSRGAGTGELFF. The CDR3 DNA sequence: TGTGCCAGCAGGTCGCGGGGGGCCGGCACCGGGGAGCTGTTTTTT.

J is TRBJ1-4 and V is TRBV15; TRBD1 matches at 8 bases. V lost 4 bases to trimming and J lost 7 bases; unmatched junction nucleotides: 11. From germline, CDR1 is LNHNV and CDR2 YYDKDF (reference sequence). The CDR3 consists of 16 residues. The CDR3 nucleotides are TGTGCCACCAGCACCCGAGGACAGGGAAGGGGTGAAAAACTGTTTTTT. Residues: CATSTRGQGRGEKLFF.

The genes are TRBV7-2 and TRBJ2-7, with TRBD2 matching 7 bases. Per the germline V gene, CDR1 is SGHTA and CDR2 is FQGNSA. The V segment lost 0 bases and the J segment 2 bases; nucleotides outside the gene matches: 7. The CDR3 has 16 residues. This chain's CDR3 is CASSLAGGRPTYEQYF. CDR3 in DNA: TGTGCCAGCAGCTTAGCGGGCGGGAGACCCACCTACGAGCAGTACTTC.

The chain has TRBV19 and TRBJ2-5; a weak D match, TRBD1 (5 bases). This CDR3 spans 14 amino acids. Germline CDR1 is LNHDA and CDR2 is SQIVND (reference sequence). V shed 3 bases and J shed 2 bases, with 10 bases lying between them. The chain's CDR3 is CASSIWQGQETQYF. In DNA, the CDR3 is TGTGCCAGTAGTATCTGGCAGGGACAAGAGACCCAGTACTTC.

This chain joins TRBV11-2 and TRBJ2-2, with TRBD2 identical over 7 bases. Germline lookup yields CDR1 SGHAT and CDR2 FQNNGV. V trimming: 2 bases; J trimming: 6 bases; junction bases outside the gene matches: 6. The length of the CDR3 is 15 residues. CDR3 region: CASSLRMGGAGELFF. CDR3 DNA: TGTGCCAGCAGCTTACGGATGGGGGGGGCCGGGGAGCTGTTTTTT.

The chain recombines TRBV5-1 with TRBJ2-7; D remains unclear. This CDR3 contains 13 residues. The V gene lost 5 bases and the J gene lost 4 bases, with 13 bases spanning the gap. Germline assignment: CDR1 SGHRS and CDR2 YFSETQ. The CDR3 sequence: CASSPHQDYEQYF. CDR3 sequence (DNA): TGCGCCAGCAGTCCACATCAAGATTACGAGCAGTACTTC.

This clone was recorded once. The V gene is TRBV5-1, the J gene TRBJ1-1; D not certain. The CDR3 has 14 amino acids. Germline V lookup: CDR1 SGHRS, CDR2 YFSETQ. Trimming stripped 4 bases from V and 1 base from J, with 11 bases between. CDR3 loop: CASSTDTPNTEAFF. CDR3 DNA: TGCGCCAGCAGCACCGACACCCCGAACACTGAAGCTTTCTTT.